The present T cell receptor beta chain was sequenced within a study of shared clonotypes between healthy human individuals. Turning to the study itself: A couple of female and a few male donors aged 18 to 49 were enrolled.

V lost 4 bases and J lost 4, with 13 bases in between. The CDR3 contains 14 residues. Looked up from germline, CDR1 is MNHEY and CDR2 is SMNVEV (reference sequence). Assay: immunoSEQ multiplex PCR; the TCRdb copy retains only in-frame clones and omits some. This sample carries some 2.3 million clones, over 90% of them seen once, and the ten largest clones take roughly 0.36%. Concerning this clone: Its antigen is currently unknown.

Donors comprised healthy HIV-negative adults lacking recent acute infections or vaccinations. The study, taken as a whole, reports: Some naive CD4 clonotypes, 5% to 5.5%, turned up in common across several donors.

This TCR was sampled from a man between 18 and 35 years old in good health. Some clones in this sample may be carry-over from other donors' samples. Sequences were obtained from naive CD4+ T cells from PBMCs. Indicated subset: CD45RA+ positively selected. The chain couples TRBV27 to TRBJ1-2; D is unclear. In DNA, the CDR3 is TGTGCCAGCAGTTCCCCATCCTCCGGCTATGGCTACACCTTC. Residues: CASSSPSSGYGYTF.